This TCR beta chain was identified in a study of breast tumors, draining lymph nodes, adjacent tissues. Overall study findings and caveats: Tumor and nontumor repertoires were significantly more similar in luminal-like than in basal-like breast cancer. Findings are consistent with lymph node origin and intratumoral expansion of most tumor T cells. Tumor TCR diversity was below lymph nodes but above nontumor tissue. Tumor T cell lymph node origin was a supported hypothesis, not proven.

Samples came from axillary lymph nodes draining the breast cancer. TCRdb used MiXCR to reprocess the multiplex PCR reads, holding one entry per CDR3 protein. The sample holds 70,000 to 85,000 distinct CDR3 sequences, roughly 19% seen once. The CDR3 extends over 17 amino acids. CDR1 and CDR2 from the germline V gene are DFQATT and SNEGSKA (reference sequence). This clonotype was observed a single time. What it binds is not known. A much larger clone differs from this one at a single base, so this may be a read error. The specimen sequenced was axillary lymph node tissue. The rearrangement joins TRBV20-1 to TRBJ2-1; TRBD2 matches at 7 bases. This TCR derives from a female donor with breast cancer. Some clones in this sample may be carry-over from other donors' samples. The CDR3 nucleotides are TGCAGTGCTAGAGTCCTCTCAGCGGGGAGCTCCTACAATGAGCAGTCCTTC. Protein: CSARVLSAGSSYNEQSF.